The clone carrying this T cell receptor (beta chain) was seen only a few times. 60 Vbeta and 13 Jbeta primers were used in PCR. Using immunoSEQ multiplex PCR, the repertoire was profiled, and TCRdb retains in-frame clones only, with some absent. The sample consists of under 250,000 clones, 70% to 80% of them appearing once. These data are taken from a study of cytomegalovirus exposure and HLA in healthy donors. Germline lookup yields CDR1 SGHNT and CDR2 YYREEE (reference sequence). The length of the CDR3 is 15 residues. V lost 4 bases, J lost 5 bases, and 11 bases stayed unmatched. The V gene is TRBV5-4, the J gene TRBJ1-1; 7 bases are a match to TRBD1. The source material was PBMCs. The source of this sequence is a male donor in good health and CMV-seronegative. The CDR3 loop reads CASSPVPGQRTEAFF. CDR3 DNA sequence: TGTGCCAGCAGCCCCGTCCCGGGACAGAGGACTGAAGCTTTCTTT.